These T cell receptor beta chains were read from a single sample in a study of Ad26.COV2.S vaccination and SARS-CoV-2 variants. Assay: immunoSEQ multiplex PCR; the TCRdb copy retains only in-frame clones and omits some. Of more than 400,000 clones listed, around 92% are singletons. The specimen comprised peripheral blood, sampled in a trial of Ad26.COV2.S vaccine versus placebo. The receptors originated from a person between 18 and 60 years old who received the Ad26.COV2.S COVID-19 vaccine or a placebo. CDR3s include the opening cysteine and the closing phenylalanine or tryptophan. A D gene is named only where the DNA matches it firmly. Clone size is not always given. Where it is, it says once, few, many or a class for expanded clones.

>NA|NA|TRBJ2-7|TRBV24-1
TGTGCCACCAGTGTACGGGCAGGGCTGCCCTACGAGCAGTACTTC
CATSVRAGLPYEQYF
>NA|NA|TRBJ2-3|TRBV3-1/TRBV3-2
TGTGCCAGCAGCCAAGATAAGTGGGATACGCAGTATTTT
CASSQDKWDTQYF
>once|TRBD1|TRBJ1-1|TRBV7-8
TGTGCCAGCAGTCGAAGGGACAGGGGAATTAATAGTTTGAACACTGAAGCTTTCTTT
CASSRRDRGINSLNTEAFF
>NA|NA|TRBJ2-7|TRBV4-1
TGCGCCAGCAGCCAACCCGGAAGGGACGAGCAGTACTTC
CASSQPGRDEQYF
>NA|TRBD1|TRBJ1-5|TRBV19
TGTGCCAGTAGTGGGACAGGGGATCAGCCCCAGCATTTT
CASSGTGDQPQHF
>NA|NA|TRBJ2-1|TRBV19
TGTGCCAGTAGTATTACCGCGGGGAGCTCCTACAATGAGCAGTTCTTC
CASSITAGSSYNEQFF
>once|TRBD1|TRBJ2-6|TRBV30
TGTGCCTGGAGTACCCTTTGGGGCAGGGGGCGCGGGCCTGGGGCCAACGTCCTGACTTTC
CAWSTLWGRGRGPGANVLTF
>once|NA|TRBJ1-2|TRBV20-1
TGCAGTCACTCCGCCCCCTATGGCTACACCTTC
CSHSAPYGYTF
>NA|TRBD1|TRBJ2-5|TRBV19
TGTGCCAGTAGTATATTGGGACAGGCACAAGAGACCCAGTACTTC
CASSILGQAQETQYF
>NA|NA|TRBJ1-1|TRBV6-2/TRBV6-3
TGTGCCAGCAGTTACTACCCAGTTCCAGGTACCACTGAAGCTTTCTTT
CASSYYPVPGTTEAFF
>NA|NA|TRBJ2-7|TRBV30
TGTGCCTGGAGTCAGGGCTCTCCATACGAGCAGTACTTC
CAWSQGSPYEQYF
>NA|NA|TRBJ2-2|TRBV24-1
TGTGCCACCAGTGATTTACCCCTGGGTTACACCGGGGAGCTGTTTTTT
CATSDLPLGYTGELFF
>NA|TRBD1|TRBJ2-5|TRBV5-4
TGTGCCAGCAGCTTGTCGGGACAGCAAGAGACCCAGTACTTC
CASSLSGQQETQYF
>NA|TRBD1|TRBJ1-4|TRBV6-5
TGTGCCAGCAGACAGGGGGCTTCGGATGAAAAACTGTTTTTT
CASRQGASDEKLFF
>few|NA|TRBJ1-2|TRBV7-9
TGTGCCAGCAGCTTGTCGGACAGTTACATCTATGGCTACACCTTC
CASSLSDSYIYGYTF
>few|NA|TRBJ1-5|TRBV7-8
TGTGCCAGCAGCCTAGAGTCAAATAGCAATCAGCCCCAGCATTTT
CASSLESNSNQPQHF
>NA|NA|TRBJ1-2|TRBV6-2/TRBV6-3
TGTGCCAGCAGTTACTCGAGCCGAAACTATGGCTACACCTTC
CASSYSSRNYGYTF
>NA|NA|TRBJ1-2|TRBV7-2
TGTGCCAGCAGCTTAGACGCAACAGGAAACTATGGCTACACCTTC
CASSLDATGNYGYTF
>few|NA|TRBJ1-4|TRBV7-6
TGTGCCAGCAGCCCCTGGTTGGGGGGCTCAAATGAAAAACTGTTTTTT
CASSPWLGGSNEKLFF
>NA|TRBD2|TRBJ2-1|TRBV10-3
TGTGCCATCAGCCAGGGTAGCGGGGGGGGCCACAATGAGCAGTTCTTC
CAISQGSGGGHNEQFF
>NA|NA|TRBJ2-3|TRBV7-6
TGTGCCAGCAGCTTAACGGGGGGCTTACTAGATACGCAGTATTTT
CASSLTGGLLDTQYF
>NA|TRBD1|TRBJ2-7|TRBV10-3
TGTGCCATCAGTGGTGGACAGGGTCCCTCCTACGAGCAGTACTTC
CAISGGQGPSYEQYF
>once|NA|TRBJ2-7|TRBV28
TGTGCCAGCAGCCCTCGGGACACCCGCGGCGAGCAGTACTTC
CASSPRDTRGEQYF
>NA|NA|TRBJ1-1|TRBV6-2/TRBV6-3
TGTGCCAGCAGTTACCAGGGGTCCTACACTGAAGCTTTCTTT
CASSYQGSYTEAFF
>once|TRBD1|TRBJ2-1|TRBV7-2
TGTGCCAGCAGCTTAGGCCGGGACAGGTCCTACAATGAGCAGTTCTTC
CASSLGRDRSYNEQFF
>NA|TRBD1|TRBJ2-1|TRBV24-1
TGTGCCACCAGTGATTTGCATGAGGGGGCCAACAATGAGCAGTTCTTC
CATSDLHEGANNEQFF
>NA|TRBD1|TRBJ2-1|TRBV29-1
TGCAGCGTTGAAGAAGGACAGGGATATGTCAACTCCTACAATGAGCAGTTCTTC
CSVEEGQGYVNSYNEQFF
>once|TRBD1|TRBJ2-7|TRBV2
TGTGCCAGCAGTAAGGGACAGGGAGCCTACGAGCAGTACTTC
CASSKGQGAYEQYF
>NA|TRBD1|TRBJ2-7|TRBV28
TGTGCCAGCAGAACGCTTTTGGGGACAGAGTACTTC
CASRTLLGTEYF
>NA|NA|TRBJ2-5|TRBV6-6
TGTGCCAGCACCTTCGGGGGTAGCTCCGGCGAGACCCAGTACTTC
CASTFGGSSGETQYF
>once|NA|TRBJ2-7|TRBV2
TGTGCCAGCAGCGCCACGTGGTTCGAGCAGTACTTC
CASSATWFEQYF
>NA|NA|TRBJ1-5|TRBV28
TGTGCCAGCAGTCGTGGGGGCGCGGGTCAGCCCCAGCATTTT
CASSRGGAGQPQHF
>NA|NA|TRBJ1-6|TRBV5-4
TGTGCCAGCAGCAATCTCGGGGGGGCGAAGGAGCACTTT
CASSNLGGAKEHF
>once|NA|TRBJ1-1|TRBV5-6
TGTGCCAGCAGCTTAAGGACATTAAACACTGAAGCTTTCTTT
CASSLRTLNTEAFF
>NA|NA|TRBJ2-2|TRBV24-1
TGTGCCACCAGTGAGGGGGGACAGATGAACACCGGGGAGCTGTTTTTT
CATSEGGQMNTGELFF
>NA|NA|TRBJ1-5|TRBV4-3
TGCGCCAGCAGCCAAGAGGGGGGTCTGGATCAGCCCCAGCATTTT
CASSQEGGLDQPQHF
>NA|NA|TRBJ2-2|TRBV6-4
TGTGCCAGCAGTGACGGCGGGGACACCGGGGAGCTGTTTTTT
CASSDGGDTGELFF
>NA|NA|TRBJ2-3|TRBV5-1
TGCGCCAGCAGCCCGGGACCGAGCACAGATACGCAGTATTTT
CASSPGPSTDTQYF
>few|TRBD1|TRBJ1-5|TRBV11-2
TGTGCCAGCAGCTTAGCAGGACAGGGGGCGGGTCAGCCCCAGCATTTT
CASSLAGQGAGQPQHF
>NA|NA|TRBJ2-3|TRBV14
TGTGCCAGCAGCATCCGGGACTTCACAGATACGCAGTATTTT
CASSIRDFTDTQYF
>NA|NA|TRBJ1-2|TRBV6-5
TGTGCCAGCAAGCAAGATACGGAAGGCGGCTATGGCTACACCTTC
CASKQDTEGGYGYTF
>NA|TRBD2|TRBJ2-5|TRBV18
TGTGCCAGCTCACCACCGTCTAGCGGGAGGGAGACCCAGTACTTC
CASSPPSSGRETQYF
>once|NA|TRBJ1-4|TRBV6-5
TGTGCCAGCAGCCGGGGTGGGCTTCGTGAAAAACTGTTTTTT
CASSRGGLREKLFF
>NA|NA|TRBJ1-1|TRBV10-3
TGTGCCAACCGGGTTTCTGAAGCTTTCTTT
CANRVSEAFF
>NA|NA|TRBJ2-1|TRBV10-3
TGTGCCATCAGCCAGGGGGAGGGTTACAATGAGCAGTTCTTC
CAISQGEGYNEQFF
>NA|TRBD1|TRBJ1-2|TRBV7-8
TGTGCCAGCAGCTTAGTTAGGGCCCCCGGGACAGGTCGAAACTATGGCTACACCTTC
CASSLVRAPGTGRNYGYTF
>once|NA|TRBJ2-1|TRBV6-6
TGTGCCAGCAGTCGCACCAATGAGCAGTTCTTC
CASSRTNEQFF
>few|NA|TRBJ2-5|TRBV30
TGTGCCTGGATGCGGCCGGGAGAGACCCAGTACTTC
CAWMRPGETQYF
>NA|NA|TRBJ1-2|TRBV28
TGTGCCAGCAGCCCAATGGAGACAGGCGTTAACTATGGCTACACCTTC
CASSPMETGVNYGYTF
>NA|NA|TRBJ2-7|TRBV28
TGTGCCAGCAGTTCATTCGGAGGCAGGGCCTACGAGCAGTACTTC
CASSSFGGRAYEQYF